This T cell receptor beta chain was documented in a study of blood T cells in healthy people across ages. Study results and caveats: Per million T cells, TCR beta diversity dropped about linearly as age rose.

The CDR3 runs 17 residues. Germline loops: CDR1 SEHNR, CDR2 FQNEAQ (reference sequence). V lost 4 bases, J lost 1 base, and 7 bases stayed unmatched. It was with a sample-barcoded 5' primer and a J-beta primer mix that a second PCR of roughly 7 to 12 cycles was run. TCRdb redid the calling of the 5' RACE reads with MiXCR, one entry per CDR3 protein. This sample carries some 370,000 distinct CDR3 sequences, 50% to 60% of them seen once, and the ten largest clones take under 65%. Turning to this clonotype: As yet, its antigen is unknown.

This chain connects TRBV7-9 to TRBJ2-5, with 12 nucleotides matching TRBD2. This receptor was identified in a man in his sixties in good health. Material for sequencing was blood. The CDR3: CASSSPLAGGPQETQYF. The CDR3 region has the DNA TGTGCCAGCAGCTCCCCTCTAGCGGGAGGGCCCCAAGAGACCCAGTACTTC.